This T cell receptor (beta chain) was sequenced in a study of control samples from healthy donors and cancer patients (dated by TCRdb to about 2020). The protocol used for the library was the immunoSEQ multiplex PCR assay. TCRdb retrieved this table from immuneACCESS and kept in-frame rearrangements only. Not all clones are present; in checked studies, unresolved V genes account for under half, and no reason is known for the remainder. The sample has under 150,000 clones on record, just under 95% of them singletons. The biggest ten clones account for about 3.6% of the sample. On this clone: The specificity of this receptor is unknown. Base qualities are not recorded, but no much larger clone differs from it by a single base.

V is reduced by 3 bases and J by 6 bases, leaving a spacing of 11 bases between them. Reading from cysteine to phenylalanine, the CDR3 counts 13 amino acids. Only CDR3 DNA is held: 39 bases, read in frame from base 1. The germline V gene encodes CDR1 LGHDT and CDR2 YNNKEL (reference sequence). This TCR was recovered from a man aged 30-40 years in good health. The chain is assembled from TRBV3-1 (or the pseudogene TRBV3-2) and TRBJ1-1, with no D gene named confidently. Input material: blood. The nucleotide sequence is TGTGCCAGCAGCCACCGGGTTCTAGCTGAAGCTTTCTTT. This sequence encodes CASSHRVLAEAFF.